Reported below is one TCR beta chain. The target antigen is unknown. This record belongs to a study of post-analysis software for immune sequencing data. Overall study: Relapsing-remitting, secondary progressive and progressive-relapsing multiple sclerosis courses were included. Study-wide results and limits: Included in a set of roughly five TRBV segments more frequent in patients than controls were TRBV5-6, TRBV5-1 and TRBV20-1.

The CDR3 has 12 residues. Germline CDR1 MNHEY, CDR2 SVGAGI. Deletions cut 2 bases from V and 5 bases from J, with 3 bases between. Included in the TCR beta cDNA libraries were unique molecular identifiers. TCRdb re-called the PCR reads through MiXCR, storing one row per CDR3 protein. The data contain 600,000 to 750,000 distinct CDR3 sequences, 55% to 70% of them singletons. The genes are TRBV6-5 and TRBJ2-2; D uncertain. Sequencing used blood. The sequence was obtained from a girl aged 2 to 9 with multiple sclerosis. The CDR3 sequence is CASSYRTGELFF. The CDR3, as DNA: TGTGCCAGCAGTTACCGGACCGGGGAGCTGTTTTTT.